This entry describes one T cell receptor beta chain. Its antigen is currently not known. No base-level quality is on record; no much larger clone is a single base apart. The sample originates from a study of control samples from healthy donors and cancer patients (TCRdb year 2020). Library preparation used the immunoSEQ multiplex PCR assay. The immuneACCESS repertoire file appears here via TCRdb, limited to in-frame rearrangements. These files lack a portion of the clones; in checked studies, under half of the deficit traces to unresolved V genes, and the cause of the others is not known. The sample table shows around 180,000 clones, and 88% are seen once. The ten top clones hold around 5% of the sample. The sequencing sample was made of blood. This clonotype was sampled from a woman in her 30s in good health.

The nucleotide sequence is given as TGTGCCAGCAGCTGGGACACCGGGGAGCTGTTTTTT. Translated, it gives CASSWDTGELFF. The chain was built from TRBV5-4 and TRBJ2-2, with no reliable assignment of the D segment. V is reduced by 3 bases and J by 3 bases, leaving a spacing of 3 bases between them. Including the terminal cysteine and phenylalanine, the CDR3 comprises 12 residues. Of all the DNA, just the CDR3 is kept, 36 bases in frame from base 1. The germline V gene (reference sequence) specifies SGHNT as CDR1 and YYREEE as CDR2.